This TCR beta chain was observed in a study of T cell changes during pregnancy in multiple sclerosis. TCRdb's table, derived via immunoSEQ multiplex PCR, lists solely in-frame clones and lacks some. Among about 100,000 clones, less than 95% were seen once, and the ten largest hold just over 0.75%. The J segment lost 0 bases and the V segment lost 5 bases, leaving 8 bases of the junction unmatched. Per the germline V gene, CDR1 is SGHAT and CDR2 is FQNNGV. This CDR3 region has 16 residues. This rearrangement joins TRBV11-2 to TRBJ2-7, with 9 bases fitting TRBD2. This clonotype was sampled from a female donor in good health, enrolled as a control in a pregnancy study. The sample here was peripheral blood, taken in the second trimester of pregnancy. CDR3 DNA: TGTGCCAGCAGCCATCATTCGACTAGCGGCTCCTACGAGCAGTACTTC. As protein: CASSHHSTSGSYEQYF.